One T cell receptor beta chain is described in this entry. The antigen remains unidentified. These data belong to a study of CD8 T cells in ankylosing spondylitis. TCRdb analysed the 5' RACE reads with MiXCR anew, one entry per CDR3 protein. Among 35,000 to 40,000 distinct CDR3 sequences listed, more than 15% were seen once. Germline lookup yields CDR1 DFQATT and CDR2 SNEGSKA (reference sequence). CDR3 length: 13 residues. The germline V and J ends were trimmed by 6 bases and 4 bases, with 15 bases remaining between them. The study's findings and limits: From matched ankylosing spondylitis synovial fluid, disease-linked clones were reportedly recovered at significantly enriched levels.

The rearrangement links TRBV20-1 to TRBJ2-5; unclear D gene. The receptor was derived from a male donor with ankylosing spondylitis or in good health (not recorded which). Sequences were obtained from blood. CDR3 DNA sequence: TGCAGTGCCCCGGTCCGTTTGGGAGAGACCCAGTACTTC. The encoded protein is CSAPVRLGETQYF.